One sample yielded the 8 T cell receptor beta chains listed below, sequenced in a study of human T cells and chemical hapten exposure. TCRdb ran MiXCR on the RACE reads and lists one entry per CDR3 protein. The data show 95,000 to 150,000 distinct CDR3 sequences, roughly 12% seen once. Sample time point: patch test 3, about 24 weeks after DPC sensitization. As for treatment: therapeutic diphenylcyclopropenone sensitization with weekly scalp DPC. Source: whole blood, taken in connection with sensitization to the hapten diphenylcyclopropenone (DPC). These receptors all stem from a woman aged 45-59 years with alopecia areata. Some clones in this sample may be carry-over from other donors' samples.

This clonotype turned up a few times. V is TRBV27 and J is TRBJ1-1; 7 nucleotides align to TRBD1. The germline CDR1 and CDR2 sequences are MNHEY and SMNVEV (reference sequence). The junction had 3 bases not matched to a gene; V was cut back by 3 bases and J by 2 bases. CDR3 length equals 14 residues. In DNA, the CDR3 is TGTGCCAGCAGTTTGGGACAGAGTAACACTGAAGCTTTCTTT. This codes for CASSLGQSNTEAFF.

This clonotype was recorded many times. CDR3 protein: CASSSAYPATDTQYF. CDR3 coding DNA: TGTGCCAGCAGCTCTGCTTACCCAGCCACAGATACGCAGTATTTT. The rearrangement joins TRBV7-9 to TRBJ2-3; no definite D call. CDR1 SEHNR and CDR2 FQNEAQ come from the germline V gene (reference sequence). This CDR3 contains 15 residues. Trimming removed 4 bases from V and 2 bases from J, with 13 bases in between.

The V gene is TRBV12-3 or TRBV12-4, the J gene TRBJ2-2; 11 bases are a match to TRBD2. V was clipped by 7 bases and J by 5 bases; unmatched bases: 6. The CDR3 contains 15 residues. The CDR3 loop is CASIVAGGLTGELFF. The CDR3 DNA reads TGTGCCAGCATCGTAGCGGGGGGGCTGACCGGGGAGCTGTTTTTT.

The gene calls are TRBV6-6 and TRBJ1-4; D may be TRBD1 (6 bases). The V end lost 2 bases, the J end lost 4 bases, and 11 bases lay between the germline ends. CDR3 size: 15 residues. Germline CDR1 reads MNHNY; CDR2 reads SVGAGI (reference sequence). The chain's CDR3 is CASSYGGRINEKLFF. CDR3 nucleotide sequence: TGTGCCAGCAGTTACGGGGGGCGTATTAATGAAAAACTGTTTTTT.

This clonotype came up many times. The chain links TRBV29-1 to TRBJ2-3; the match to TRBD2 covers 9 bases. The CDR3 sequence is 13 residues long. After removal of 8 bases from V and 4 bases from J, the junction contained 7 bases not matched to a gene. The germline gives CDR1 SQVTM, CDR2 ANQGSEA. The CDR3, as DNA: TGCAGCCCTAGACTAGCGGCGTCAGATACGCAGTATTTT. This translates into CSPRLAASDTQYF.

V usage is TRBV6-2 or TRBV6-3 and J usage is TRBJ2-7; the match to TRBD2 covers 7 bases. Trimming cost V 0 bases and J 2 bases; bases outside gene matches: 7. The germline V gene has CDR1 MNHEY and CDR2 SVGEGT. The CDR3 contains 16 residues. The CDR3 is CASSYSVGRLAYEQYF. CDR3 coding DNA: TGTGCCAGCAGTTACTCGGTCGGGAGGCTCGCCTACGAGCAGTACTTC.

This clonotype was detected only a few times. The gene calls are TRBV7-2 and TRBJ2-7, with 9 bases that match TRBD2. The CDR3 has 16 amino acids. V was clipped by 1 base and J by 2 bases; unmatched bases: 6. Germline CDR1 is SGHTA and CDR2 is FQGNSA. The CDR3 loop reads CASSLDLAGYPYEQYF. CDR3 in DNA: TGTGCCAGCAGCTTAGATCTAGCGGGATATCCCTACGAGCAGTACTTC. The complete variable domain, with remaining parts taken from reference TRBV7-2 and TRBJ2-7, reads GAGVSQSPSNKVTEKGKDVELRCDPISGHTALYWYRQSLGQGLEFLIYFQGNSAPDKSGLPSDRFSAERTGGSVSTLTIQRTQQEDSAVYLCASSLDLAGYPYEQYFGPGTRLTVT.

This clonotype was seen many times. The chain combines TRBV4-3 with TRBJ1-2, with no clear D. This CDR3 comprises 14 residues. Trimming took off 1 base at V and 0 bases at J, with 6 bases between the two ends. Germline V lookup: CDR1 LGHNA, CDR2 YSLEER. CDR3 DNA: TGCGCCAGCAGCCAAGGTCCCCCTAACTATGGCTACACCTTC. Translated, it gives CASSQGPPNYGYTF.